The present entry profiles one T cell receptor beta chain with its context. Its antigen is unknown. The sample originates from a study of shared clonotypes between healthy human individuals. Findings and limits, study-wide: Rarefaction showed sorted-subset sequencing was incomplete despite large depth.

Naive CD8 cells comprised CD45RO-negative, CCR7-positively selected cells, excluding terminally differentiated effector memory CD45RA+ cells. Each subset's genomic DNA was split evenly across several immunoSEQ plates. TCRdb's table, derived via immunoSEQ multiplex PCR, lists solely in-frame clones and lacks some. Among some 2,100,000 clones listed, under 95% were seen once. V was clipped by 6 bases and J by 10 bases; unmatched bases: 7. Germline V CDR1 and CDR2: MNHNS, SASEGT. The CDR3 has 13 amino acids. The sequenced material came from naive CD8+ T cells from PBMCs. The chain uses TRBV6-1 and TRBJ2-1; TRBD2 agrees at 9 bases. The TCR was taken from a man aged 18 to 29 in good health. Some clones in this sample may be carry-over from other donors' samples. The CDR3 spells CASRAGGLTEQFF. The CDR3 DNA is TGTGCCAGCAGGGCGGGGGGGCTGACGGAGCAGTTCTTC.